This section outlines one T cell receptor (beta chain) sequence together with its context. The antigen remains unidentified. The germline gives CDR1 WSHSY, CDR2 SAAADI. V gave up 6 bases and J gave up 5 bases, with 10 bases separating them. The CDR3 has 12 amino acids. It was RNA transcripts that yielded the amplified TCR beta CDR3 regions. Initially, a first-round RT-PCR of the TCR CDR3 employed the HTBI primer set. TCRdb re-called the multiplex PCR reads with MiXCR, one entry per CDR3 protein. This table holds about 770,000 distinct CDR3 sequences, roughly a sixth found once. The source of the sample is a study of T cells in Graves' hyperthyroidism and ophthalmopathy. Overall study context: Prior to any treatment, at the point of initial diagnosis, peripheral blood was collected. The study, taken as a whole, reports: Model predictions of ophthalmopathy came a median roughly 6.4 months before onset.

Clinicians diagnosed patients from clinical symptoms, serum thyroxine and TRAb, thyroid ultrasound and orbital computed tomography. This receptor was obtained from a woman between 50 and 59 years old with Graves' hyperthyroidism that later progressed to Graves' ophthalmopathy. The chain is built from TRBV10-2 and TRBJ2-5; no definite D call. The sequenced sample consisted of blood. The CDR3 nucleotides read TGCGCCAGCAGGGACGTCGGGGAGACCCAGTACTTC. It encodes CASRDVGETQYF.